Sequencing of this T cell receptor (beta chain) was carried out in a study of T-cell memory formation after mild COVID-19. Amplification by 5'RACE using constant-segment primers produced TCR alpha and TCR beta cDNA libraries that carried sample barcodes and UMIs. TCRdb re-analysed the 5' RACE reads in MiXCR, keeping a single row per CDR3 protein. Of 300,000 to 350,000 distinct CDR3 sequences in the sample, approximately 15% were seen once. CDR1 is LGHNA, CDR2 YNFKEQ, per germline. CDR3 length: 16 residues. Trimming took 3 bases from V and 3 from J; bases not matched to a gene: 8. Study outcomes and limitations: Memory sampled before infection contained some responding clones, suggesting cross-reactive memory joined. CD4+ bias marked clones expanding day 15 to 37, unlike balanced contracting clones. Nothing showed for sure that second-wave clones peaking on day 37 were SARS-CoV-2 specific.

Comment on this clonotype: Its antigen remains unknown.

The sample taken for sequencing was PBMCs or a T cell subset sorted from them (not recorded which). This chain joins TRBV4-2 and TRBJ2-3; TRBD1 matches at 8 bases. The clonotype was recovered from a man between 18 and 35 years old who had mild COVID-19 (a few samples of this study predate the infection). Cell type and time point are not known. In DNA, the CDR3 is TGTGCCAGCAGCCACCTTTCGACAGGGGAGACAGATACGCAGTATTTT. Translation gives CASSHLSTGETDTQYF.